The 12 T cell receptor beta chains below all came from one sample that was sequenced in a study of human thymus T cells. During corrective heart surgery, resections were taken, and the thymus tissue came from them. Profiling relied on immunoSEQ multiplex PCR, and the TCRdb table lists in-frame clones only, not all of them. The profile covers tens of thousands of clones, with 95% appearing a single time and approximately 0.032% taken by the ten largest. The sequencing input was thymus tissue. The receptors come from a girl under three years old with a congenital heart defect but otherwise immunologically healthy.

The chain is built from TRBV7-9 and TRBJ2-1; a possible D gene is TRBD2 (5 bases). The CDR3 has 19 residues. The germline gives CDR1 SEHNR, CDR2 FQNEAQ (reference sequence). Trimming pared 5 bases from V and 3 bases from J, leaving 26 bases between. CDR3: CASSNTFKREPIHYNEQFF. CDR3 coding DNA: TGTGCCAGCAGCAATACTTTTAAACGGGAACCCATTCACTACAATGAGCAGTTCTTC.

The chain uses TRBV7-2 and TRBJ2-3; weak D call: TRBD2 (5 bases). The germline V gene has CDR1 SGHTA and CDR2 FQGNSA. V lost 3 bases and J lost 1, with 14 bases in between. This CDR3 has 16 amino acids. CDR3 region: CASSFWVGGGTDTQYF. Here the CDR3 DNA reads TGTGCCAGCAGCTTTTGGGTAGGAGGAGGCACAGATACGCAGTATTTT.

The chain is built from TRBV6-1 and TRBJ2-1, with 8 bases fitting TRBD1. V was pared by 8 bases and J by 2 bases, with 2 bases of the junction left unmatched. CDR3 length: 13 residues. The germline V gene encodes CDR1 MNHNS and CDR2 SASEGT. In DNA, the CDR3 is TGTGCCAGCGGACAGGGTCCCTACAATGAGCAGTTCTTC. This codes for CASGQGPYNEQFF.

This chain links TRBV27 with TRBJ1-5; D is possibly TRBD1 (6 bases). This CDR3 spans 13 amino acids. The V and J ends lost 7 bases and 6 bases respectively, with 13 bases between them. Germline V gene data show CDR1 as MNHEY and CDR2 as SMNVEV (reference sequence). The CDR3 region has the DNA TGTGCCAGCACCGGGGGCCCCCGTCAGCCCCAGCATTTT. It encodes CASTGGPRQPQHF.

The CDR3 region is CASSLGGVEYTDTQYF. CDR3 DNA: TGCGCCAGCAGCTTGGGAGGGGTGGAATACACAGATACGCAGTATTTT. The gene calls are TRBV5-1 and TRBJ2-3; D is perhaps TRBD1 or TRBD2 (5 bases each). Per germline, CDR1 SGHRS and CDR2 YFSETQ. V lost 0 bases to trimming and J lost 2 bases, with 13 bases between them. The CDR3 has 16 residues.

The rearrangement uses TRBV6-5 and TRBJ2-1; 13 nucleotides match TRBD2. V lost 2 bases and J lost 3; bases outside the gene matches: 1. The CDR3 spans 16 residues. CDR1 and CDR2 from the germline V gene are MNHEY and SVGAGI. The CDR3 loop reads CASSYTSGRGYNEQFF. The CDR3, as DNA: TGTGCCAGCAGTTACACTAGCGGGAGGGGCTACAATGAGCAGTTCTTC.

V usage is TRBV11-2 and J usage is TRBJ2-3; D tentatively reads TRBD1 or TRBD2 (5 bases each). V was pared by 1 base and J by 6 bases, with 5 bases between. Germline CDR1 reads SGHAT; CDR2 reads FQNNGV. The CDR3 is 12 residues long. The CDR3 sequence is CASSLGGDTQYF. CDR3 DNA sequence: TGTGCCAGCAGCTTAGGGGGGGATACGCAGTATTTT.

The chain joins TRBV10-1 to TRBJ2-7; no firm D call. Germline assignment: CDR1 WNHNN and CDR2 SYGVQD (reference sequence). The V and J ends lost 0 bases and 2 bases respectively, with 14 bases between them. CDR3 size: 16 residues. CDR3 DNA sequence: TGCGCCAGCAGTGAGTCGTCGTCAGCAGGAGCCTACGAGCAGTACTTC. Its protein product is CASSESSSAGAYEQYF.

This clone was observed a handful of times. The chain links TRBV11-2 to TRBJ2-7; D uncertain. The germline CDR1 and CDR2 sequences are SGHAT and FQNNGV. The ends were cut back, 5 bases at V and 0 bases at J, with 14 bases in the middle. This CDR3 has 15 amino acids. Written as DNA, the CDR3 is TGTGCCAGCAGCACCCCCGGGTCGAGCTCCTACGAGCAGTACTTC. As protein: CASSTPGSSSYEQYF.

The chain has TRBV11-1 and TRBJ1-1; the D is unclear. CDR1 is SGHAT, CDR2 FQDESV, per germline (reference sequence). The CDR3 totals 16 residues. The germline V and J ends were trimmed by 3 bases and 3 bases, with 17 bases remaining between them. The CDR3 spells CASSLGRAGGDTEAFF. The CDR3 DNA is TGTGCCAGCAGCTTGGGCCGGGCCGGTGGGGACACTGAAGCTTTCTTT.

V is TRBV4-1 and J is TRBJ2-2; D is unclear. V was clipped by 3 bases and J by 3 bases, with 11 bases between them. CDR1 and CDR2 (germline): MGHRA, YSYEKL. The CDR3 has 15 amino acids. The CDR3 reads CASSQPHRDTGELFF. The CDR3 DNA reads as TGCGCCAGCAGCCAGCCCCACCGGGACACCGGGGAGCTGTTTTTT.

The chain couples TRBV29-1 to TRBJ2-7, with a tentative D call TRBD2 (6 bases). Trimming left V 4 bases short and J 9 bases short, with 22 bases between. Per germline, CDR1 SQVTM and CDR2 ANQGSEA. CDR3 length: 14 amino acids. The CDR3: CSVVSQGGVVGQYF. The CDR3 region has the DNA TGCAGCGTTGTTTCGCAGGGCGGGGTGGTTGGGCAGTACTTC.